This T cell receptor (beta chain) was captured by sequencing in a study of T cells in Graves' hyperthyroidism and ophthalmopathy. On the study more broadly: Before treatment of any kind, peripheral blood was taken at initial diagnosis. General study results and limits: Most clonotypes that expanded in the thyroid above 0.001 also showed up in blood.

More than 8 ml fresh peripheral blood yielded the PBMCs. It was RNA transcripts that yielded the amplified TCR beta CDR3 regions. Carried out on the TCR CDR3, a first-round RT-PCR used the HTBI primer set. One entry per CDR3 protein results from TCRdb running MiXCR on the multiplex PCR reads. This table has a few hundred thousand distinct CDR3 sequences, roughly 14% appearing once. This CDR3 contains 17 residues. The ends lost 5 bases at V and 2 bases at J; junction bases unmatched: 11. The germline V gene has CDR1 SGHVS and CDR2 FQNEAQ. This clonotype has more than one count but fewer than ten. What it binds is unknown.

This TCR derives from a woman under 30 with Graves' hyperthyroidism that later progressed to Graves' ophthalmopathy. The V call is TRBV7-8, the J call TRBJ2-1, with 8 bases fitting TRBD2. Material for sequencing was blood. The CDR3 is CASSPTYSGDPYNEQFF. CDR3 in DNA: TGTGCCAGCAGCCCGACCTATAGCGGGGACCCCTACAATGAGCAGTTCTTC.